This T cell receptor beta chain was found in a study of tumor-infiltrating lymphocytes in primary liver carcinoma. Bulk tissue was left unsorted, and RNA and DNA were co-extracted from around 18-30 mg of it. This CDR3 contains 16 residues. Germline V gene lookup returns CDR1 SGHDT and CDR2 YYEEEE. Study-wide results and limits: Overlap in tumor-adjacent and tumor-blood pairs fell below that of tumor region pairs.

On this clonotype: The antigen remains unidentified. As the CDR3 is not closed by the conserved phenylalanine or tryptophan, this likely results from a read error.

The investigators made TCR beta cDNA from around 530 ng total RNA, using a constant-region primer. ARM-PCR, slightly modified, supplied the TCR beta libraries through three nested multiplex PCR rounds. Rounds one and two of PCR, each of 10 to 11 cycles, were primed with TRBV1-TRBV30 forward primers and a C-beta reverse primer. TCRdb used MiXCR to reprocess the multiplex PCR reads, holding one entry per CDR3 protein. The sample carries roughly 190,000 distinct CDR3 sequences, roughly 80% recorded once. The chain employs TRBV5-6 and TRBJ1-2; weak D call: TRBD1 (6 bases). Material: tumor tissue from primary liver carcinoma. This sequence originates from a man between 35 and 55 years old with primary liver carcinoma and hepatitis B virus infection. The CDR3 DNA sequence: TGTGCCAGCAGCTCCCGCGACAGGATCGTCAATTATGGTTACACCTTA. Amino acids: CASSSRDRIVNYGYTL.